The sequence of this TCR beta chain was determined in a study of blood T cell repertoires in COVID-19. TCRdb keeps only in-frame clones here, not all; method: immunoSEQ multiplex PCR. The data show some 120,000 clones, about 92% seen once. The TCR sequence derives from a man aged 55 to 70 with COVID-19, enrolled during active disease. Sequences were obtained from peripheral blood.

The CDR3 DNA follows: TGTGCCAGTAGTACCGGGACTAGTTTTGGAGAGCAGTACTTC. Translation: CASSTGTSFGEQYF. The chain recombines TRBV19 with TRBJ2-7; 8 nucleotides line up with TRBD2. The CDR3 runs to 14 residues. Unmatched junction bases numbered 9, after V lost 4 bases and J lost 7 bases. Germline CDR1 and CDR2: LNHDA and SQIVND (reference sequence).